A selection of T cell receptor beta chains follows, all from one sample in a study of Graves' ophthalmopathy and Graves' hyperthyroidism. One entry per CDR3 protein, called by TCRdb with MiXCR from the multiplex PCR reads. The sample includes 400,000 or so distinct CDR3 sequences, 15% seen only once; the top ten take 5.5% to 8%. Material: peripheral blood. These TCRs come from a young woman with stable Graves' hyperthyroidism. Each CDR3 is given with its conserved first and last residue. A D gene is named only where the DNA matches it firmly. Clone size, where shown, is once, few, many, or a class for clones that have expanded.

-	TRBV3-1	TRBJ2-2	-	CASSRRRELFF	TGTGCCAGCAGCAGGAGAAGGGAGCTGTTTTTT
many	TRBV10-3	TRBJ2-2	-	CAISKTVNTGELFF	TGTGCCATCAGTAAGACAGTGAACACCGGGGAGCTGTTTTTT
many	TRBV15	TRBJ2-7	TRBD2	CATSSQVAGAYEQYF	TGTGCCACCAGCAGTCAGGTAGCGGGGGCTTACGAGCAGTACTTC
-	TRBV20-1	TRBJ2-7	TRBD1	CSAREPSGQANYEQYF	TGCAGTGCTAGAGAGCCTTCGGGACAGGCGAACTACGAGCAGTACTTC
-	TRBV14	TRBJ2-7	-	CASSQEAGIAPYDQYF	TGTGCCAGCAGCCAAGAGGCGGGGATAGCACCCTACGATCAGTACTTC
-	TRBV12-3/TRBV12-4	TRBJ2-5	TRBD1	CASSNTGAGETQYF	TGTGCCAGCAGCAACACAGGGGCCGGAGAGACCCAGTACTTC
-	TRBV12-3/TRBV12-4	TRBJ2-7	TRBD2	CASSPGLAGGREQYF	TGTGCCAGCAGCCCTGGACTAGCGGGGGGGCGAGAGCAGTACTTC
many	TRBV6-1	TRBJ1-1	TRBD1	CASSEGTGAMAFF	TGTGCCAGCAGTGAAGGGACAGGGGCGATGGCTTTCTTT
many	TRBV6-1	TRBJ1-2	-	CASSANRVLNYGYTF	TGTGCCAGCAGTGCGAACAGGGTCCTTAACTATGGCTACACCTTC
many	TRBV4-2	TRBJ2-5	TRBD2	CASSLAGESETQYF	TGTGCCAGCAGCCTAGCGGGGGAGTCGGAGACCCAGTACTTC
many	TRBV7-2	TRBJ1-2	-	CASSFRQEKLYGYTF	TGTGCCAGCAGCTTTCGACAGGAAAAACTCTATGGCTACACCTTC
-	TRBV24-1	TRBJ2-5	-	CATSDRKGGGQRETQYF	TGTGCCACCAGTGACCGCAAGGGGGGGGGGCAGCGAGAGACCCAGTACTTC
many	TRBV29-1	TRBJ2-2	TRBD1	CSVAVSTGPTGELFF	TGCAGCGTCGCCGTGTCGACAGGGCCCACCGGGGAGCTGTTTTTT
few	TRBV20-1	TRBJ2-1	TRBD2	CSATLAGAIDEQFF	TGCAGTGCTACTCTAGCGGGGGCTATTGATGAGCAGTTCTTC
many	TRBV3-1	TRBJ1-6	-	CASSQTGSSPLHF	TGTGCCAGCAGCCAAACAGGGAGTTCACCCCTCCACTTT
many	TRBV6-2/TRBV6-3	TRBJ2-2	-	CASSYTVTGELFF	TGTGCCAGCAGTTATACAGTCACCGGGGAGCTGTTTTTT
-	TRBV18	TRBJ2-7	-	CASSSRGTAYEQYF	TGTGCCAGCTCATCCCGCGGGACAGCCTACGAGCAGTACTTC
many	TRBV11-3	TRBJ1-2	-	CASSAEGDYGYTF	TGTGCCAGCAGCGCAGAAGGGGACTATGGCTACACCTTC
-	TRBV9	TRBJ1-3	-	CASSDTHGGVDTIYF	TGTGCCAGCAGCGATACCCACGGGGGCGTTGACACCATATATTTT
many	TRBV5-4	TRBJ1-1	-	CASSVQGESEAFF	TGTGCCAGCAGCGTACAGGGAGAATCTGAAGCTTTCTTT
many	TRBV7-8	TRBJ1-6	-	CASSLRRDGDSPLHF	TGTGCCAGCAGCTTAAGGAGGGACGGTGATTCACCCCTCCACTTT
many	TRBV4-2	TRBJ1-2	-	CASSQPGGFGYTF	TGTGCCAGCAGCCAGCCGGGGGGGTTTGGCTACACCTTC